These T cell receptor beta chains were read from a single sample in a study of blood T cells in healthy people across ages. TCRdb re-analysed the 5' RACE reads in MiXCR, keeping a single row per CDR3 protein. This repertoire shows about 1,800,000 distinct CDR3 sequences, 28% found once; its top ten account for around 7.7%. Input material: blood. These receptor sequences come from a woman in her 30s in good health. Both conserved end residues are part of each CDR3. A D gene is named only where the DNA matches it firmly. Size values are once, few and many counts, or a class for expanded clones, and some rows have none.

d_call: -; v_call: TRBV20-1; j_call: TRBJ2-7; clone_size: -; cdr3_aa: CSVGNPIYEQYF; cdr3_nt: TGCAGTGTCGGTAATCCAATTTACGAGCAGTACTTC
d_call: -; v_call: TRBV20-1; j_call: TRBJ2-3; clone_size: many; cdr3_aa: CSASWPITDTQYF; cdr3_nt: TGCAGTGCTAGTTGGCCTATAACAGATACGCAGTATTTT
d_call: -; v_call: TRBV9; j_call: TRBJ2-5; clone_size: -; cdr3_aa: CASSVDTPEVGGTQYF; cdr3_nt: TGTGCCAGCAGCGTAGACACCCCGGAAGTCGGCGGGACCCAGTACTTC
d_call: -; v_call: TRBV6-2/TRBV6-3; j_call: TRBJ1-4; clone_size: few; cdr3_aa: CASSYGPATNEKLFF; cdr3_nt: TGTGCCAGCAGTTACGGACCTGCAACTAATGAAAAACTGTTTTTT
d_call: TRBD2; v_call: TRBV4-3; j_call: TRBJ2-1; clone_size: -; cdr3_aa: CAGSQETPGRGYNEQFF; cdr3_nt: TGCGCCGGCAGCCAAGAGACTCCCGGGAGGGGCTACAATGAGCAGTTCTTC
d_call: TRBD1; v_call: TRBV7-2; j_call: TRBJ2-5; clone_size: -; cdr3_aa: CASSARDRAQETQYF; cdr3_nt: TGTGCCAGCAGCGCCCGGGACAGGGCTCAAGAGACCCAGTACTTC
d_call: TRBD2; v_call: TRBV19; j_call: TRBJ2-1; clone_size: few; cdr3_aa: CASSFERDGSYNEQFF; cdr3_nt: TGTGCCAGTAGTTTTGAGCGGGATGGCTCCTACAATGAGCAGTTCTTC
d_call: TRBD2; v_call: TRBV7-9; j_call: TRBJ2-3; clone_size: -; cdr3_aa: CATVARVGTSSTDTQYF; cdr3_nt: TGTGCCACTGTGGCCAGAGTGGGGACTAGCTCCACAGATACGCAGTATTTT
d_call: -; v_call: TRBV4-1; j_call: TRBJ2-7; clone_size: -; cdr3_aa: CASSQEASSYEQYF; cdr3_nt: TGCGCCAGCAGCCAAGAGGCTAGCTCCTACGAGCAGTACTTC
d_call: -; v_call: TRBV29-1; j_call: TRBJ2-1; clone_size: many; cdr3_aa: CSAAILTRNEQFF; cdr3_nt: TGCAGCGCAGCCATTCTGACGCGGAATGAGCAGTTCTTC
d_call: TRBD1; v_call: TRBV28; j_call: TRBJ2-7; clone_size: many; cdr3_aa: CASTETIASRDRVEQYF; cdr3_nt: TGTGCCAGCACAGAGACCATCGCGTCCCGGGACAGGGTCGAGCAGTACTTC
d_call: -; v_call: TRBV4-1; j_call: TRBJ2-1; clone_size: -; cdr3_aa: CASTSRFGTNERFF; cdr3_nt: TGCGCCAGCACCTCAAGATTTGGGACCAATGAGCGGTTCTTC
d_call: -; v_call: TRBV29-1; j_call: TRBJ2-7; clone_size: many; cdr3_aa: CSVYRAGSWEQYF; cdr3_nt: TGCAGCGTTTACCGGGCAGGGAGCTGGGAGCAGTACTTC
d_call: -; v_call: TRBV5-5; j_call: TRBJ1-5; clone_size: few; cdr3_aa: CASSLVAGRGQPQHF; cdr3_nt: TGTGCCAGCAGCTTGGTGGCAGGAAGAGGTCAGCCCCAGCATTTT
d_call: -; v_call: TRBV28; j_call: TRBJ2-7; clone_size: -; cdr3_aa: CASSLPPGAKEQYF; cdr3_nt: TGTGCCAGCAGTTTACCACCGGGGGCGAAAGAGCAGTACTTC
d_call: -; v_call: TRBV6-6; j_call: TRBJ1-1; clone_size: -; cdr3_aa: CASSYSTGNTEAFF; cdr3_nt: TGTGCCAGCAGTTACTCCACAGGAAACACTGAAGCTTTCTTT
d_call: TRBD2; v_call: TRBV7-2; j_call: TRBJ2-5; clone_size: few; cdr3_aa: CASSFAGGPVSAQYF; cdr3_nt: TGTGCCAGCAGCTTTGCGGGAGGGCCGGTCTCGGCCCAGTACTTC
d_call: TRBD2; v_call: TRBV4-3; j_call: TRBJ2-5; clone_size: -; cdr3_aa: CASSQDGASGEKTQYF; cdr3_nt: TGCGCCAGCAGCCAAGATGGGGCTAGCGGGGAAAAGACCCAGTACTTC
d_call: -; v_call: TRBV19; j_call: TRBJ2-3; clone_size: -; cdr3_aa: CASTLEGTQYF; cdr3_nt: TGTGCCAGTACCTTGGAGGGTACGCAGTATTTT
d_call: -; v_call: TRBV27; j_call: TRBJ2-1; clone_size: -; cdr3_aa: CASSLGGSWGNEQFF; cdr3_nt: TGTGCCAGCAGTTTAGGGGGGAGTTGGGGCAATGAGCAGTTCTTC
d_call: TRBD2; v_call: TRBV7-3; j_call: TRBJ2-5; clone_size: many; cdr3_aa: CASSETSGAGETQYF; cdr3_nt: TGTGCCAGCAGCGAGACTAGCGGTGCGGGGGAGACCCAGTACTTC
d_call: -; v_call: TRBV24-1; j_call: TRBJ2-7; clone_size: many; cdr3_aa: CAAVKTDPDEQYF; cdr3_nt: TGTGCCGCCGTTAAGACAGACCCCGACGAGCAGTACTTC
d_call: -; v_call: TRBV18; j_call: TRBJ2-7; clone_size: -; cdr3_aa: CASFVREGEQYF; cdr3_nt: TGTGCCAGCTTCGTCCGGGAAGGCGAGCAGTACTTC
d_call: -; v_call: TRBV7-2; j_call: TRBJ2-1; clone_size: -; cdr3_aa: CASSLGDYFSEQFF; cdr3_nt: TGTGCCAGCAGCTTAGGAGACTACTTTTCTGAGCAGTTCTTC